These 12 T cell receptor beta chains originate from one sample sequenced in a study of blood T cells in healthy people across ages. Using a J-beta primer mix together with a sample-barcoded 5' primer, a second PCR was run for about 7 to 12 cycles. One entry per CDR3 protein, called by TCRdb with MiXCR from the 5' RACE reads. This sample yields 850,000 to 1,300,000 distinct CDR3 sequences, of which roughly 45% are seen a single time; approximately 20% belongs to the top ten. Sequences were obtained from blood. The receptors were sampled from an older woman in good health.

This rearrangement joins TRBV20-1 to TRBJ2-3, with TRBD1 matching over 8 bases. V lost 0 bases and J lost 7; bases outside the gene matches: 12. CDR1 and CDR2 (germline): DFQATT, SNEGSKA (reference sequence). This CDR3 region has 16 residues. The CDR3 is CSARDFRTGKLNTQYF. For the CDR3, the DNA is TGCAGTGCTAGAGATTTCCGGACAGGGAAATTGAATACGCAGTATTTT.

The chain uses TRBV27 and TRBJ2-1; a possible D gene is TRBD2 (6 bases). Trimming took 4 bases from V and 0 from J, leaving 13 bases between them. The CDR3 sequence is 16 residues long. The germline V gene has CDR1 MNHEY and CDR2 SMNVEV (reference sequence). This CDR3 is CASSSRLVSSYNEQFF. Here the CDR3 DNA reads TGTGCCAGCAGTTCGAGACTAGTTAGCTCCTACAATGAGCAGTTCTTC.

The J gene is TRBJ1-2, the V gene TRBV5-1; no reliable D call. Germline-derived CDR1 and CDR2 are SGHRS and YFSETQ. The CDR3 totals 14 residues. Trimming removed 5 bases from V and 0 bases from J, with 11 bases in between. The CDR3 coding sequence is TGCGCCAGCAGTCGGACGGATACTAACTATGGCTACACCTTC. Its protein product is CASSRTDTNYGYTF. Using reference TRBV5-1 and TRBJ1-2 for the parts outside the CDR3, the full variable domain is KAGVTQTPRYLIKTRGQQVTLSCSPISGHRSVSWYQQTPGQGLQFLFEYFSETQRNKGNFPGRFSGRQFSNSRSEMNVSTLELGDSALYLCASSRTDTNYGYTFGSGTRLTVV.

This clonotype was counted between two and nine times. V usage is TRBV2 and J usage is TRBJ1-2; D is undetermined. V lost 7 bases, J lost 2 bases, and 11 bases lay in between. The CDR3 extends over 13 amino acids. Germline V gene lookup returns CDR1 SNHLY and CDR2 FYNNEI. For the CDR3, the DNA is TGTGCCAGCAATCTCAAACCCAACTATGGCTACACCTTC. As protein: CASNLKPNYGYTF.

CDR3: CASSQLSGYEQYF. CDR3 nucleotides: TGTGCCAGCAGCCAACTTAGCGGCTACGAGCAGTACTTC. The chain joins TRBV14 to TRBJ2-7; possible D gene TRBD2, 6 bases. Trimming shortened V by 2 bases and J by 3 bases, and 8 bases separated the two germline ends. The CDR3 sequence is 13 residues long. CDR1 and CDR2 from the germline V gene are SGHDN and FVKESK.

This clonotype was observed a few times. The rearrangement joins TRBV28 to TRBJ1-2, with 7 bases fitting TRBD1. V was clipped by 6 bases and J by 2 bases; unmatched bases: 9. The V gene's germline CDR1 is MDHEN and CDR2 SYDVKM. The CDR3 runs 15 residues. CDR3 sequence: CASRPPGQLNYGYTF. The CDR3 DNA is TGTGCCAGCAGACCCCCGGGACAGCTAAACTATGGCTACACCTTC.

In this sample, this clonotype turned up a few times. CDR3 region: CASSQVTGGLRETQYF. In nucleotides, the CDR3 is TGCGCCAGCAGCCAAGTGACAGGGGGCTTGAGAGAGACCCAGTACTTC. The chain has TRBV4-1 and TRBJ2-5; 10 bases are shared with TRBD1. From germline, CDR1 is MGHRA and CDR2 YSYEKL. The J segment lost 4 bases and the V segment lost 1 base, leaving 6 bases of the junction unmatched. The CDR3 sequence is 16 residues long.

The chain combines TRBV27 with TRBJ2-6; D is unclear. Trimming left V 3 bases short and J 4 bases short, with 13 bases between. The germline CDR1 and CDR2 sequences are MNHEY and SMNVEV (reference sequence). There are 16 residues in the CDR3. CDR3 sequence: CASSFIVSSGANVLTF. The CDR3 nucleotides are TGTGCCAGCAGTTTTATAGTGTCGTCCGGGGCCAACGTCCTGACTTTC.

This clonotype came up once. The chain recombines TRBV6-6 with TRBJ1-3; TRBD1 aligns across 7 bases. CDR1 and CDR2 from the germline V gene are MNHNY and SVGAGI (reference sequence). Trimming removed 6 bases from V and 0 bases from J; junction bases left unmatched: 5. This CDR3 has 15 amino acids. The CDR3 is CASSPGTVSGNTIYF. The CDR3 nucleotides are TGTGCCAGCAGCCCCGGGACAGTCTCTGGAAACACCATATATTTT.

The sample holds a few counts of this clonotype. This sequence joins TRBV10-3 and TRBJ2-1, with 10 bases aligning to TRBD1. Germline V gene lookup returns CDR1 ENHRY and CDR2 SYGVKD. J was trimmed by 7 bases and V by 5 bases; bases with no gene match: 5. The CDR3 is made up of 14 amino acids. CDR3 in amino acids: CAISPTGGWNEQFF. CDR3 DNA: TGTGCCATCAGTCCGACAGGGGGCTGGAATGAGCAGTTCTTC.

The gene calls are TRBV7-6 and TRBJ1-4; D is undetermined. The CDR3 runs to 17 residues. The V end lost 5 bases, the J end lost 1 base, and 17 bases lay between the germline ends. Germline lookup yields CDR1 SGHVS and CDR2 FNYEAQ. As DNA, the CDR3 is TGTGCCAGCAGCCCCTACGTCCCTGGGGAAACTAATGAAAAACTGTTTTTT. This encodes CASSPYVPGETNEKLFF. The full variable domain, rest sourced from reference TRBV7-6 and TRBJ1-4, is GAGVSQSPRYKVTKRGQDVALRCDPISGHVSLYWYRQALGQGPEFLTYFNYEAQQDKSGLPNDRFSAERPEGSISTLTIQRTEQRDSAMYRCASSPYVPGETNEKLFFGSGTQLSVL.

The chain has TRBV29-1 and TRBJ2-1, with 10 bases that match TRBD2. The length of the CDR3 is 15 residues. Trimming cost V 4 bases and J 4 bases; bases outside gene matches: 7. CDR1 SQVTM and CDR2 ANQGSEA come from the germline V gene. The CDR3 loop reads CSVGSAGGSYNEQFF. CDR3 nucleotides: TGCAGCGTTGGGTCAGCGGGAGGGTCATACAATGAGCAGTTCTTC.